This is a list of T cell receptor beta chains from one sample in a study of naive and memory T cell subsets. In TCRdb, the UMI-ligation and nested PCR reads were re-called with MiXCR into one record per CDR3 protein. Here the sample spans under 150,000 distinct CDR3 sequences, roughly a fifth being singletons. The sequenced sample consisted of naive CD8+ T cells from blood. Receptors were obtained from a human donor in good health. Both conserved end residues are part of each CDR3. D genes are given only for firm matches. The size of a clone is reported for some rows only, either as once, few or many, or as a class for expanded clones.

d_call: .; clone_size: many; v_call: TRBV7-3; j_call: TRBJ1-1; cdr3_aa: CASSSHWGGEAFF; cdr3_nt: TGTGCCAGCAGCTCCCACTGGGGGGGAGAAGCTTTCTTT
d_call: .; clone_size: few; v_call: TRBV28; j_call: TRBJ2-3; cdr3_aa: CASSSGSADTQYF; cdr3_nt: TGTGCCAGCAGTTCTGGGTCGGCAGATACGCAGTATTTT
d_call: .; clone_size: .; v_call: TRBV4-1; j_call: TRBJ2-5; cdr3_aa: CASSQNRYQETQYF; cdr3_nt: TGCGCCAGCAGCCAAAACAGGTACCAAGAGACCCAGTACTTC
d_call: .; clone_size: .; v_call: TRBV5-4; j_call: TRBJ2-3; cdr3_aa: CASSSRTDTQYF; cdr3_nt: TGTGCCAGCAGCTCCCGCACAGATACGCAGTATTTT
d_call: .; clone_size: few; v_call: TRBV29-1; j_call: TRBJ2-1; cdr3_aa: CSVPGNEQFF; cdr3_nt: TGCAGCGTTCCAGGGAATGAGCAGTTCTTC
d_call: TRBD2; clone_size: .; v_call: TRBV27; j_call: TRBJ2-1; cdr3_aa: CASSLIGGRAASEQFF; cdr3_nt: TGTGCCAGCAGTTTGATCGGCGGGAGGGCCGCTAGTGAGCAGTTCTTC
d_call: TRBD1; clone_size: .; v_call: TRBV18; j_call: TRBJ1-6; cdr3_aa: CASSPDRGYYNSPLHF; cdr3_nt: TGTGCCAGCTCACCCGACAGGGGCTACTATAATTCACCCCTCCACTTT
d_call: .; clone_size: .; v_call: TRBV7-9; j_call: TRBJ1-4; cdr3_aa: CASSGDRDEKLFF; cdr3_nt: TGTGCCAGCAGCGGGGACCGAGATGAAAAACTGTTTTTT
d_call: .; clone_size: few; v_call: TRBV5-1; j_call: TRBJ2-5; cdr3_aa: CASSMESETQYF; cdr3_nt: TGCGCCAGCAGCATGGAGTCAGAGACCCAGTACTTC
d_call: .; clone_size: .; v_call: TRBV18; j_call: TRBJ1-1; cdr3_aa: CASSEEGEDTEAFF; cdr3_nt: TGTGCCAGCTCAGAAGAGGGGGAAGACACTGAAGCTTTCTTT
d_call: .; clone_size: many; v_call: TRBV29-1; j_call: TRBJ2-1; cdr3_aa: CSVASTYNGEQFF; cdr3_nt: TGCAGCGTTGCGTCAACTTACAATGGTGAGCAGTTCTTC
d_call: TRBD1; clone_size: .; v_call: TRBV4-1; j_call: TRBJ1-1; cdr3_aa: CASRPGTGETEAFF; cdr3_nt: TGCGCCAGCAGACCCGGGACAGGGGAAACTGAAGCTTTCTTT
d_call: TRBD2; clone_size: .; v_call: TRBV6-5; j_call: TRBJ2-1; cdr3_aa: CASSTPGLAGDSYNEQFF; cdr3_nt: TGTGCCAGCAGTACCCCGGGACTAGCGGGAGACTCCTACAATGAGCAGTTCTTC
d_call: TRBD2; clone_size: .; v_call: TRBV14; j_call: TRBJ2-5; cdr3_aa: CASSHPFSGLQETQYF; cdr3_nt: TGTGCCAGCAGCCACCCCTTTAGCGGGCTCCAAGAGACCCAGTACTTC
d_call: .; clone_size: .; v_call: TRBV2; j_call: TRBJ1-6; cdr3_aa: CASNTADYSFETEYNSPLHF; cdr3_nt: TGTGCCAGCAATACGGCGGATTACTCCTTTGAGACAGAATATAATTCACCCCTCCACTTT
d_call: .; clone_size: .; v_call: TRBV6-5; j_call: TRBJ1-1; cdr3_aa: CASEGMNTEAFF; cdr3_nt: TGTGCCAGCGAGGGGATGAACACTGAAGCTTTCTTT
d_call: .; clone_size: .; v_call: TRBV9; j_call: TRBJ1-5; cdr3_aa: CASSATVTNQPQHF; cdr3_nt: TGTGCCAGCAGCGCGACAGTGACCAATCAGCCCCAGCATTTT
d_call: TRBD1; clone_size: many; v_call: TRBV12-5; j_call: TRBJ1-5; cdr3_aa: CASGRGQGLQPQHF; cdr3_nt: TGTGCTAGTGGCCGGGGACAGGGACTTCAGCCCCAGCATTTT
d_call: .; clone_size: many; v_call: TRBV2; j_call: TRBJ2-3; cdr3_aa: CASRGGLQSSDTQYF; cdr3_nt: TGTGCCAGCAGGGGGGGACTCCAGTCCTCAGATACGCAGTATTTT
d_call: .; clone_size: few; v_call: TRBV12-5; j_call: TRBJ1-1; cdr3_aa: CASGLDGINTEAFF; cdr3_nt: TGTGCTAGTGGTTTGGACGGGATAAACACTGAAGCTTTCTTT
d_call: .; clone_size: few; v_call: TRBV5-1; j_call: TRBJ2-1; cdr3_aa: CASSLARLGTRNNEQFF; cdr3_nt: TGCGCCAGCAGCTTGGCCCGTCTCGGGACTCGCAACAATGAGCAGTTCTTC
d_call: .; clone_size: .; v_call: TRBV10-2; j_call: TRBJ1-2; cdr3_aa: CASSDGTHYGYTF; cdr3_nt: TGCGCCAGCAGTGATGGGACACACTATGGCTACACCTTC
d_call: .; clone_size: few; v_call: TRBV25-1; j_call: TRBJ1-1; cdr3_aa: CASSDVDNWAFF; cdr3_nt: TGTGCCAGCAGTGACGTGGACAACTGGGCTTTCTTT
d_call: TRBD2; clone_size: few; v_call: TRBV10-3; j_call: TRBJ2-1; cdr3_aa: CAISEAPSGRDEQFF; cdr3_nt: TGTGCCATCAGTGAGGCGCCTAGCGGGAGGGATGAGCAGTTCTTC